This T cell receptor beta chain was sequenced in a study of T-cell reconstitution after alpha-beta-depleted transplantation in children. Study-wide findings and caveats: Most T-cell counts and diversity one year after the transplant came from T cells that were newly produced. Approximately two months post-transplant, alpha-beta T cells reportedly originated from several hundred expanded graft clones. TCRbeta diversity was high at day 60 in some patients (a result of surviving recipient T cells and thymic progenitors).

Details on this clonotype: Its target is unknown.

TCRbeta library construction was performed incorporating unique molecular identifiers. TCRdb reprocessed the PCR reads via MiXCR and lists one record per CDR3 protein. The sample carries 400,000 to 450,000 distinct CDR3 sequences, about 45% recorded once. The J segment lost 7 bases and the V segment lost 5 bases, leaving 16 bases of the junction unmatched. The CDR3 has 16 residues. Germline V gene sequence: CDR1 DFQATT, CDR2 SNEGSKA (reference sequence). This sequence joins TRBV20-1 and TRBJ1-1, with TRBD1 matching over 10 bases. This receptor was identified in a girl aged 2 to 10 with aplastic anemia, due to receive a stem cell transplant. The sequences come from PBMCs, collected before TCRalphabeta/CD19-depleted stem cell transplant. CDR3 nucleotide sequence: TGCAGTGCTCCGATTTGGGACAGGGGCCGAACAAGTGAAGCTTTCTTT. Residues: CSAPIWDRGRTSEAFF.